Listed below are T cell receptor beta chains from one sample, sequenced in a study of CD8 T cells in Susac syndrome. MiXCR, run by TCRdb on the immunoSEQ multiplex PCR reads, gives a single entry per CDR3 protein. The sample has about 130,000 distinct CDR3 sequences, about 94% seen once. The sample taken for sequencing was CD4+ T cells from PBMCs. All receptors derive from a human donor with multiple sclerosis. Both conserved end residues are part of each CDR3. D genes are given only for firm matches. Clone size is stated in some rows and not others, as once, few, many or a class when expanded.

TRBJ1-2,TRBD1,.,TRBV20-1,TGCAGTGCGGAAGGACAGGGGAATGGCTACACCTTC,CSAEGQGNGYTF
TRBJ1-6,TRBD1,once,TRBV6-5,TGTGCCAGCTGCCGGGACAGAGAACCCCTCCACTTT,CASCRDREPLHF
TRBJ1-2,.,.,TRBV7-8,TGTGCCAGCAGCTTAAGTCTGGGCTATGGCTACACCTTC,CASSLSLGYGYTF
TRBJ1-4,.,.,TRBV6-5,TGTGCCAGCAGTTACGCTTTCTGGGATGAAAAACTGTTTTTT,CASSYAFWDEKLFF
TRBJ2-1,.,.,TRBV5-1,TGCGCCAGCAGCTTTCCAGGGAAAAAAAATGAGCAGTTCTTC,CASSFPGKKNEQFF
TRBJ2-2,.,.,TRBV7-8,TGTGCCAGCAGCTCGACTCCATATACCGGGGAGCTGTTTTTT,CASSSTPYTGELFF
TRBJ2-5,.,.,TRBV30,TGTGCCTGGAGTCGGACGGAACAAGAGACCCAGTACTTC,CAWSRTEQETQYF
TRBJ2-3,.,.,TRBV7-9,TGTGCCAGCAGCTTAGTCGGTCCCAGGTCACTAAGCACAGATACGCAGTATTTT,CASSLVGPRSLSTDTQYF
TRBJ1-1,TRBD1,.,TRBV29-1,TGCAGCGGCATGGGGGGACAGGGTAACACTGAAGCTTTCTTT,CSGMGGQGNTEAFF
TRBJ1-1,.,.,TRBV30,TGTGCCTGGAGTCTTATTGAAGCTTTCTTT,CAWSLIEAFF
TRBJ2-7,TRBD1,.,TRBV18,TGTGCCAGCTCCCCGGACAGGGGGCTAGTCTCCTACGAGCAGTACTTC,CASSPDRGLVSYEQYF
TRBJ2-1,TRBD1,.,TRBV5-1,TGCGCCAGCAGCCGAGAGGGGGCCAATGAGCAGTTCTTC,CASSREGANEQFF
TRBJ1-3,TRBD1,.,TRBV5-1,TGCGCCAGCAGCATAGACAGGGCTGGAAACACCATATATTTT,CASSIDRAGNTIYF
TRBJ2-1,TRBD2,.,TRBV10-3,TGTGCCATAGGGACTAGCGGCCGGGGGGAGCAGTTCTTC,CAIGTSGRGEQFF
TRBJ2-2,.,.,TRBV18,TGTGCCAGCTCACCAGGGGATTACTCGGCCGGGGAGCTGTTTTTT,CASSPGDYSAGELFF
TRBJ2-5,.,.,TRBV2,TGTGCCAGCAGTGTCGGTGTCTACCAAGAGACCCAGTACTTC,CASSVGVYQETQYF
TRBJ2-1,TRBD2,.,TRBV7-9,TGTGCCAGCAGATTAGCGGGTAGAAATGACAATGAGCAGTTCTTC,CASRLAGRNDNEQFF
TRBJ2-7,.,.,TRBV6-5,TGTGCCAGCAGTTCCCGGCCAGGGACCTACGAGCAGTACTTC,CASSSRPGTYEQYF
TRBJ2-1,.,.,TRBV6-2/TRBV6-3,TGTGCCAGCACGACCACTCCGGTTAATTACAATGAGCAGTTCTTC,CASTTTPVNYNEQFF
TRBJ1-5,.,.,TRBV28,TGTGCCAGCCTGGGGGCGTATGGCAATCAGCCCCAGCATTTT,CASLGAYGNQPQHF
TRBJ1-3,TRBD1,.,TRBV12-3/TRBV12-4,TGTGCCAGTGGGGTATGGGGGACAGTAGCAAACACCATATATTTT,CASGVWGTVANTIYF
TRBJ2-7,.,.,TRBV7-2,TGTGCCAGCAGCCCGACACCATCCCACGAGCAGTACTTC,CASSPTPSHEQYF
TRBJ2-1,.,.,TRBV30,TGTGCCTGGAGCCCTGTTGGCAATGAGCAGTTCTTC,CAWSPVGNEQFF
TRBJ2-7,.,.,TRBV6-6,TGTGCCAGCATCTACGGAGACACGAGCTCCTACGAGCAGTACTTC,CASIYGDTSSYEQYF
TRBJ2-7,TRBD2,.,TRBV29-1,TGCAGCGTTGACGGTCCAGCGGGGGGTTCCTACGAGCAGTACTTC,CSVDGPAGGSYEQYF
TRBJ2-7,.,.,TRBV10-3,TGTGCCACTACACCGGGACACGAGGCGGGCGAGCAGTACTTC,CATTPGHEAGEQYF
TRBJ1-4,.,.,TRBV5-8,TGTGCCAGCACTCGACAGGCAACTAATGAAAAACTGTTTTTT,CASTRQATNEKLFF
TRBJ1-1,.,.,TRBV30,TGTGCCTGGACCCTTAGGGGCTTACGGGGGACTGAAGCTTTCTTT,CAWTLRGLRGTEAFF
TRBJ2-2,.,.,TRBV5-1,TGCGCCAGCGGGGCGGTAGCAACCGGGGAGCTGTTTTTT,CASGAVATGELFF
TRBJ2-2,.,.,TRBV29-1,TGCAGCGCCCTTAAGGGGGCGAACACCGGGGAGCTGTTTTTT,CSALKGANTGELFF
TRBJ1-5,.,once,TRBV20-1,TGCAGTGCTAGAGACAGGGGTTTAGGGCCCCAGCATTTT,CSARDRGLGPQHF
TRBJ1-5,.,.,TRBV5-1,TGCGCCAGCAGCTTCGGGGAGGCGGGTCAGCCCCAGCATTTT,CASSFGEAGQPQHF
TRBJ1-2,.,.,TRBV7-6,TGTGCCAGCAGCTTAAGGTTAGGCGTTGGGACTAACTATGGCTACACCTTC,CASSLRLGVGTNYGYTF
TRBJ1-2,.,.,TRBV20-1,TGCAGTGCTAGAGATCCCTGGAGGGGGTCGGACTATGGCTACACCTTC,CSARDPWRGSDYGYTF
TRBJ1-2,.,.,TRBV20-1,TGCAGTGCTAGAGCCCGGGGTTTCGACGGCTACACCTTC,CSARARGFDGYTF
TRBJ2-5,.,.,TRBV20-1,TGCAGTGCACGACCGGAAGAGACCCAGTACTTC,CSARPEETQYF
TRBJ1-3,.,.,TRBV20-1,TGCAGTGCTAGAGATGAGGCCAAGGGATACACCATATATTTT,CSARDEAKGYTIYF
TRBJ1-2,.,once,TRBV29-1,TGCAGCGTGGCCATTAACTATGGCTACACCTTC,CSVAINYGYTF
TRBJ2-1,.,.,TRBV5-1,TGCGCCAGCAGCTTGGATCCAGGCAACTCCTACAATGAGCAGTTCTTC,CASSLDPGNSYNEQFF
TRBJ1-3,.,once,TRBV9,TGTGCCAGCAGCGTAGGAGGACGAGGTGGAAACACCATATATTTT,CASSVGGRGGNTIYF
TRBJ2-1,.,once,TRBV20-1,TGCAGTGCCCACTTCGACGTCACGGTGTTCTTC,CSAHFDVTVFF
TRBJ2-7,.,.,TRBV2,TGTGCCAGCACCCTCGTGGGGTCCTACGAGCAGTACTTC,CASTLVGSYEQYF
TRBJ2-5,TRBD2,.,TRBV5-4,TGTGCCAACACGAGGGCGGGGGAAGAGACCCAGTACTTC,CANTRAGEETQYF
TRBJ2-5,.,.,TRBV5-4,TGTGCCAGCAGTTTGATGGGAGAAGAGACCCAGTACTTC,CASSLMGEETQYF
TRBJ1-4,TRBD1,.,TRBV18,TGTGCCAGCTCACCATTCCAGGGGGCGTCCACTAATGAAAAACTGTTTTTT,CASSPFQGASTNEKLFF
TRBJ1-5,.,.,TRBV12-5,TGTGCTAGTTCAAAGGGGCCTCAGCCCCAGCATTTT,CASSKGPQPQHF
TRBJ1-1,.,.,TRBV6-5,TGTGCCAGCAGGCAGACGGTGAACACTGAAGCTTTCTTT,CASRQTVNTEAFF
TRBJ1-2,.,.,TRBV30,TGTGCCTGGAGGGGGTACCTCGGAGGCTACACCTTC,CAWRGYLGGYTF
TRBJ2-3,TRBD2,.,TRBV4-2,TGTGCCAGCAGCCAAGGTCAGCGGGGGGGCCAGGGAGATACGCAGTATTTT,CASSQGQRGGQGDTQYF
TRBJ1-1,.,.,TRBV5-1,TGCGCCAGCAGCCCTGCGACGGGGGTGAACACTGAAGCTTTCTTT,CASSPATGVNTEAFF
TRBJ1-2,TRBD1,.,TRBV7-3,TGTGCCAGCAGCCCCAGCGGGGGACAGGGGCATGGCTACACCTTC,CASSPSGGQGHGYTF
TRBJ2-3,.,.,TRBV19,TGTGCCAGTAGTAAGGGGGGATGGGGCACAGATACGCAGTATTTT,CASSKGGWGTDTQYF
TRBJ2-5,.,.,TRBV20-1,TGCAGTGCTCAGGGGCCCCTACGCCCAGAGACCCAGTACTTC,CSAQGPLRPETQYF
TRBJ1-1,.,.,TRBV7-2,TGTGCCAGCAGCTCCCGTTGGGGGATGAACACTGAAGCTTTCTTT,CASSSRWGMNTEAFF
TRBJ2-7,.,.,TRBV30,TGTGCCGCCCGGAGCGGAGAGCAGTACTTC,CAARSGEQYF
TRBJ1-1,.,.,TRBV3-1,TGTGCCAGCAGCGAGAATGAGGGATTAGCTGAAGCTTTCTTT,CASSENEGLAEAFF
TRBJ1-1,.,.,TRBV27,TGTGCCAGCAGTTTATTAAAGGGGAACACTGAAGCTTTCTTT,CASSLLKGNTEAFF
TRBJ1-2,TRBD1,.,TRBV5-4,TGTGCCAGCACCTCTAGGGAGGGACAGGGCGGGTATGGCTACACCTTC,CASTSREGQGGYGYTF
TRBJ2-7,TRBD1,.,TRBV6-6,TGTGCCAGCAGTAAACAGGGGGCAGCCTACGAGCAGTACTTC,CASSKQGAAYEQYF
TRBJ2-5,TRBD1,.,TRBV5-8,TGTGCCAGCACCGACAGGGTGGGGTTTCTGGGCGAGACCCAGTACTTC,CASTDRVGFLGETQYF